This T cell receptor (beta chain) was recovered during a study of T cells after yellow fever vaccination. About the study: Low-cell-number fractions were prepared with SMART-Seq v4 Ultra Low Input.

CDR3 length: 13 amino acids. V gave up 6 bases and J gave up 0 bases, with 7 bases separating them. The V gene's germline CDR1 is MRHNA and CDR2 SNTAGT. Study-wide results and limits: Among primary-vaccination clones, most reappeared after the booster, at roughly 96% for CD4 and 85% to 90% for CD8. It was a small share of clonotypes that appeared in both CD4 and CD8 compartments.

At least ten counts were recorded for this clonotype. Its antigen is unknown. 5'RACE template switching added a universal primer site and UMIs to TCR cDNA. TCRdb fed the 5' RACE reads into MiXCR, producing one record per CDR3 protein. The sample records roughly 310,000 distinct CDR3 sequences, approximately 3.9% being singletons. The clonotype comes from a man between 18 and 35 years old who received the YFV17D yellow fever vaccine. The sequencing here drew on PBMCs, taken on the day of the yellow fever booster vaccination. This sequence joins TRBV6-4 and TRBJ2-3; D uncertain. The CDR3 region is CASSERSTDTQYF. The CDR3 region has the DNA TGTGCCAGCAGCGAGCGTAGCACAGATACGCAGTATTTT.